This T cell receptor beta chain was documented in a study of PD-1 blockade in classical Hodgkin lymphoma. As regards this clone: Its antigen is still unknown.

Each patient relapsed following autologous stem cell transplantation, and prior brentuximab vedotin exposure differed. Libraries were prepared by immunoSEQ multiplex PCR; TCRdb keeps only in-frame clonotypes and omits some of them. The top ten hold roughly 22% of the sample, which has about 14,000 clones, around 80% seen once. Study results and limitations: Baseline diversity was lower in partial responders and progressors than complete responders.

Germline V gene lookup returns CDR1 SGHTA and CDR2 FQGNSA. V was clipped by 2 bases and J by 3 bases, with 14 bases between them. The CDR3 is 15 amino acids. V is TRBV7-2 and J is TRBJ2-7, with a tentative D call TRBD1 (5 bases). The TCR comes from a human donor with classical Hodgkin lymphoma. This sample comprised peripheral blood mononuclear cells (PBMCs), obtained at baseline. This CDR3 reads CASSLRQGGIYEQYF. The CDR3 bases are TGTGCCAGCAGCTTACGGCAGGGTGGAATCTACGAGCAGTACTTC.